The present T cell receptor (beta chain) was sequenced within a study of beta chain features in type 1 diabetes. With regard to this clone: The antigen is undetermined.

Overall study results and limits: Patients with Type 1 diabetes showed moderately but significantly shorter TCRB CDR3s in all four CD4+ subsets.

What was sequenced were expressed TCRB transcripts, since all of the isolated RNA had been reverse transcribed. Clones were read by immunoSEQ multiplex PCR, and TCRdb kept only the in-frame ones, dropping some. The top ten hold around 0.095% of the sample, which has hundreds of thousands of clones, roughly a sixth seen once. This receptor was taken from a man younger than 30 in good health. Sample: naive CD4+ T cells from blood.

DNA for the CDR3: TGTGCCAGCAGTTACCCCAGGTCGTTTGGGAGAATTGGGCAGTTCTTC. It yields the protein CASSYPRSFGRIGQFF. V is TRBV6-6 and J is TRBJ2-1; D possibly corresponds to TRBD2 (5 bases). Germline loops: CDR1 MNHNY, CDR2 SVGAGI (reference sequence). V dropped 2 bases and J dropped 12 bases, with 23 bases sitting between them. The CDR3 has 16 residues.